This is a list of T cell receptor beta chains from one sample in a study of blood T cell repertoires in COVID-19. Measured with immunoSEQ multiplex PCR; TCRdb has only the in-frame clones, and not every one. This table holds 200,000 to 300,000 clones, around 87% found once. Specimen: peripheral blood. These receptors were taken from a woman aged 60 to 75 with COVID-19, enrolled during active disease. Each CDR3 is given with its conserved first and last residue. D genes are given only for firm matches. Only part of the rows carry a size: once, few, many, or a class if the clone is expanded.

v_call,j_call,clone_size,d_call,cdr3_aa,cdr3_nt
TRBV7-9,TRBJ1-1,NA,TRBD1,CASSLARGLGRGTEAFF,TGTGCCAGCAGCTTAGCCAGGGGGCTGGGGCGCGGCACTGAAGCTTTCTTT
TRBV7-2,TRBJ1-4,NA,NA,CASSSGDSRFNEKLFF,TGTGCCAGCAGCTCAGGGGATAGTCGCTTTAATGAAAAACTGTTTTTT
TRBV7-2,TRBJ1-2,NA,NA,CASSFSRGSNYGYTF,TGTGCCAGCAGCTTTAGCCGGGGATCTAACTATGGCTACACCTTC
TRBV7-3,TRBJ2-1,few,TRBD2,CASSLNGGASGAYNEQFF,TGTGCCAGCAGCCTTAACGGAGGGGCTAGCGGGGCGTACAATGAGCAGTTCTTC
TRBV27,TRBJ2-2,NA,TRBD1,CASFRTGGNGELFF,TGTGCCAGCTTCAGGACAGGGGGTAACGGGGAGCTGTTTTTT
TRBV3-1/TRBV3-2,TRBJ1-1,NA,NA,CASRAQGSAFF,TGTGCCAGCAGGGCCCAGGGCTCGGCTTTCTTT
TRBV6-5,TRBJ1-2,NA,TRBD1,CASSIEDRPNYGYTF,TGTGCCAGCAGTATAGAGGACAGGCCTAACTATGGCTACACCTTC
TRBV20-1,TRBJ2-1,NA,NA,CSARGHNEQFF,TGCAGTGCTAGGGGGCACAATGAGCAGTTCTTC
TRBV28,TRBJ2-5,NA,NA,CASSGTSVPAVYWGGETQYF,NA
TRBV10-3,TRBJ2-7,NA,NA,CAISDVVAETYEQYF,TGTGCCATCAGTGATGTGGTAGCGGAGACCTACGAGCAGTACTTC
TRBV10-3,TRBJ2-4,NA,TRBD2,CATHGGGHGDIQYF,TGTGCCACCCACGGGGGAGGGCACGGGGACATTCAGTACTTC
TRBV24-1,TRBJ1-5,NA,NA,CATSDRGGVQGNQPQHF,TGTGCCACCAGTGATCGTGGAGGGGTACAGGGCAATCAGCCCCAGCATTTT
TRBV7-6,TRBJ1-2,NA,TRBD1,CASSLTGVGYTF,TGTGCCAGCAGCTTAACAGGGGTTGGCTACACCTTC
TRBV15,TRBJ2-7,NA,TRBD2,CATSRGTSISYEQYF,TGTGCCACCAGCAGAGGGACTAGCATTTCCTACGAGCAGTACTTC